This TCR beta chain was obtained from a study of cytomegalovirus exposure and HLA in healthy donors. Study-wide points: The later analysis indicated that the majority of CMV-associated TCR beta chains appeared HLA-restricted. Available immune exposure information was restricted to CMV serostatus only.

The PCR had 60 Vbeta and 13 Jbeta primers. This table comes from immunoSEQ multiplex PCR, and its TCRdb copy is limited to in-frame clones, with some not included. The sample carries 130,000 or so clones, more than 80% recorded once. Germline V CDR1 and CDR2: MDHEN, SYDVKM. This CDR3 spans 12 amino acids. After removal of 6 bases from V and 9 bases from J, the junction contained 5 bases not matched to a gene. This clone was observed a handful of times. Its antigen remains unknown. The chain links TRBV28 to TRBJ1-5; the match to TRBD1 covers 7 bases. The sequence derives from a woman in her twenties or thirties in good health and CMV-seropositive. Sequencing was performed on PBMCs. The CDR3 loop is CASSPQGTPQHF. In DNA form, the CDR3 reads TGTGCCAGCAGCCCACAGGGGACGCCCCAGCATTTT.